This T cell receptor (beta chain) was retrieved from a study of blood T cells in healthy people across ages (dated by TCRdb to 2015 to 2017). With regard to the full study: In model experiments, template switching captured roughly one uniquely barcoded TCR beta cDNA molecule for every two T cells. The study measured age-related changes in TCR beta repertoire diversity using deep sequencing normalized with unique cDNA molecular identifiers. The donors were split into four age groups: young (average about 15 years), middle-aged (39), aged (over 55) and long-lived (approximately 80). Donors of different ages were randomly distributed across sequencing lanes to avoid experimental bias. For two donors (one aged 18 to 30 and one aged 80 or older), the study analyzed two additional independent replicas of 1 million unique cDNA reads from the same blood draw.

This clonotype was detected a few times. Its antigen target is currently unknown. Base qualities are not provided; no much larger clone lies one nucleotide away. From the cysteine up to the phenylalanine, the CDR3 has a length of 14 residues. This entry keeps only the CDR3 DNA: 42 bases, framed from base 1. A distance of 12 bases separates the germline ends of V and J, which lose 5 bases and 2 bases respectively. What the study reported, not specific to this receptor: Observed TCR beta diversity per million T cells fell roughly linearly with age, and a significant reduction was already apparent by age roughly 40. Donor CMV infection status was unknown, potentially confounding age-related changes in expanded clonotypes. The long-lived group showed more naive CD4+ T cells, fewer expanded clones and increased TCR diversity than the aged group, suggesting age selection. Bulk unsorted PBMC profiling prevented conclusive comparison of naive and antigen-experienced compartments. Estimates of total diversity based on one million sequenced T cells were regarded as lower bounds and as underestimates. There was a strong correlation between observed TCR beta diversity and the percentage of naive T cells measured by flow cytometry.

The library relied on 5' RACE. TCRdb shows the sequencer as Illumina HiSeq 2500. A second PCR of roughly 7 to 12 cycles was performed with a sample-barcoded 5' primer and a J-beta primer mix. A unique molecular identifier was introduced onto each TCR beta cDNA molecule by a template-switch 5' adaptor carrying 12 random nucleotides. At least 2.5 million CDR3-containing paired-end reads were obtained from each sample. First-strand cDNA was synthesized from all RNA with the Mint cDNA synthesis kit, primed by a TRBC-specific oligonucleotide. All cDNA was treated with uracil-DNA glycosylase and then went through a first 18-cycle PCR with the universal primers M1SS and BC2_uni_R. In the source study's methods: Normalization of each sample was performed by random selection of 1 million high-quality reads, each carrying a distinct molecular identifier. Instead of being binned into consensus sequences, reads that shared molecular identifiers were thrown out. MiTCR, run with a Q25 quality threshold and the strictest error-elimination algorithm, handled CDR3 identification, clonotype clustering and error correction. Lower-bound total TCR beta diversity was estimated with a nonparametric unseen species model using Euler transformation. TCRdb ran its own pipeline on the public reads, namely fastp trimming at Q25 and MiXCR clone calling, and kept in-frame beta chains. A single entry per CDR3 protein holds the most common genes and DNA from its merged rows. The V and J calls were determined by TCRdb, not by the authors. The sample records around 1.7 million distinct CDR3 sequences, over 25% of which are singletons. The leading ten clones occupy 6.5% to 8.5% of the sample.

Systemically healthy Caucasian individuals from Russia, 39 in total and aged about 6 to 95 years, were included as donors. Each donor gave roughly 11 milliliters of peripheral blood, drawn into EDTA-treated Vacutainer tubes. PBMCs were isolated by Ficoll-Paque density-gradient centrifugation, with at least 6.5 million obtained per sample. Total RNA was extracted from PBMCs with Trizol reagent, with at least 5.5 micrograms obtained per sample. Naive CD45RAhigh/CD27high T cell percentages were measured by flow cytometry on a PBMC aliquot from every donor. Source material: blood. This chain is built from TRBV12-3 or TRBV12-4 and TRBJ1-2; the D gene lacks a confident call. This receptor was identified in a woman in her twenties or thirties in good health. The DNA sequence reads TGTGCCAGCAGTCCAAGACCTTCCAACTATGGCTACACCTTC. The encoded protein is CASSPRPSNYGYTF.